This TCR beta chain is drawn from a study of T cell repertoires in cytomegalovirus infection. TCRdb used MiXCR to reprocess the reads, holding one entry per CDR3 protein. The sample shows some 300,000 distinct CDR3 sequences, 17% of them seen only once. Trimming removed 0 bases at V and 3 bases at J, with 8 bases between. CDR1 is MNHEY and CDR2 is SVGEGT in the germline V gene. This CDR3 contains 14 residues. This clonotype was found a few times. Sequenced input: PBMCs. This chain joins TRBV6-2 or TRBV6-3 and TRBJ1-1; D unclear. The TCR comes from a human donor in good health (CMV status not recorded). Some clones in this sample may be carry-over from other donors' samples. The CDR3 DNA follows: TGTGCCAGCAGTTACTCTGGAGGAGACACTGAAGCTTTCTTT. Translation gives CASSYSGGDTEAFF.